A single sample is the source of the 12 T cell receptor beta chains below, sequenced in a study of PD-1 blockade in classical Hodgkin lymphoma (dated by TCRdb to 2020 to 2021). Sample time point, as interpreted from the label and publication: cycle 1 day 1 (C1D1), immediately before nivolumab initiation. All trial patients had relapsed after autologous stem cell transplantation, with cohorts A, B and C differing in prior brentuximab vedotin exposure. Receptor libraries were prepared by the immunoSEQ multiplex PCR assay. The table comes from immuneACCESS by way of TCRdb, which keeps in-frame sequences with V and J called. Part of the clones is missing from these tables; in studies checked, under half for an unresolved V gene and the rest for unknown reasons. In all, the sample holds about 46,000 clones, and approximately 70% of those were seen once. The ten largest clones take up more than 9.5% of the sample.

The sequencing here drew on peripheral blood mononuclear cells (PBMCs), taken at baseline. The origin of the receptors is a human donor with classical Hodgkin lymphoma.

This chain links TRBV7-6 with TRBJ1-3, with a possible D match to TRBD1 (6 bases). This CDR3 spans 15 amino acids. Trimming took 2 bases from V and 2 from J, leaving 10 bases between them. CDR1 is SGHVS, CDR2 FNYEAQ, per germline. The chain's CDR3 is CASSLMEGAGNTIYF. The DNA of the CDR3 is TGTGCCAGCAGCTTAATGGAGGGGGCTGGAAACACCATATATTTT.

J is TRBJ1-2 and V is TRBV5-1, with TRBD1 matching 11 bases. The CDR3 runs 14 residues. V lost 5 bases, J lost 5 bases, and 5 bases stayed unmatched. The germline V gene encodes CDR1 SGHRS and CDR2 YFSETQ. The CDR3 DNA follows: TGCGCCAGCAGTTCCGGGACAGGGGGATATGGCTACACCTTC. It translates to CASSSGTGGYGYTF.

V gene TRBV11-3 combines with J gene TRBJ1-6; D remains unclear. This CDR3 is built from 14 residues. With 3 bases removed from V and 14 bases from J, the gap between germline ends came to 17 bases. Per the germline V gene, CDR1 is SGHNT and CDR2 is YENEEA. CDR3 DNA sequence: TGTGCCAGCAGCTTGGATTGGACGTACAAAACCCTCCACTTT. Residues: CASSLDWTYKTLHF. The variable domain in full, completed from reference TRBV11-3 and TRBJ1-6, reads EAGVVQSPRYKIIEKKQPVAFWCNPISGHNTLYWYLQNLGQGPELLIRYENEEAVDDSQLPKDRFSAERLKGVDSTLKIQPAELGDSAVYLCASSLDWTYKTLHFGNGTRLTVT.

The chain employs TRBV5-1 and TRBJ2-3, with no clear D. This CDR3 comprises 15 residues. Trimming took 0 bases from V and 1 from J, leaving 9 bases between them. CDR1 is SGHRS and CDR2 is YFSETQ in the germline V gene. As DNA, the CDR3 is TGCGCCAGCAGCTTGGATGGGGTGGGCACAGATACGCAGTATTTT. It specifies CASSLDGVGTDTQYF.

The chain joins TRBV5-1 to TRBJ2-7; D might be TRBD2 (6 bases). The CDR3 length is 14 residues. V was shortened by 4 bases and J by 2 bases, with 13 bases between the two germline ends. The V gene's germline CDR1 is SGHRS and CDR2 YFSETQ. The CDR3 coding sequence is TGCGCCAGCAGCGCGGGACGGATAACCTACGAGCAGTACTTC. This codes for CASSAGRITYEQYF.

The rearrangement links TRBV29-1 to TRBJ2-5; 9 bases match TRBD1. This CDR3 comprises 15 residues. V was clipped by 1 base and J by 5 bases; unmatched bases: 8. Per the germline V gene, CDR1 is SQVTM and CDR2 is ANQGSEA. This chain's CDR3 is CSVEARTGVLETQYF. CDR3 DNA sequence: TGCAGCGTTGAAGCCCGGACAGGGGTCCTGGAGACCCAGTACTTC.

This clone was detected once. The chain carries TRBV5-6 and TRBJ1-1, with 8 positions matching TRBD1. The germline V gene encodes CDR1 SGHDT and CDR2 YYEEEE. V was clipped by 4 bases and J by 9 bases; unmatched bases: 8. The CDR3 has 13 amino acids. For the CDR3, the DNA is TGTGCCAGCAGCATGCCAGGGGGCCGCCAAGCTTTCTTT. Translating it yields CASSMPGGRQAFF.

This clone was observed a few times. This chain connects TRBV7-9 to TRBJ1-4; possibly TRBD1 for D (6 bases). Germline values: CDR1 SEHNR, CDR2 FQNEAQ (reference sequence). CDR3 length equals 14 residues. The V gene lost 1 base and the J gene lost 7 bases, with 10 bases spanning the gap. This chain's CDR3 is CASSLGQVSEKLFF. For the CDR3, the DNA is TGTGCCAGCAGCTTAGGACAGGTCTCTGAAAAACTGTTTTTT.

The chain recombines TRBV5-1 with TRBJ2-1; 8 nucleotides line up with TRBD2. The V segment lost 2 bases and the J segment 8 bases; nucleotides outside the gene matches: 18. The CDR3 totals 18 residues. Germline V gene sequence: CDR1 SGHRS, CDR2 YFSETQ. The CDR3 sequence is CASSFTPYGRGLYDEQFF. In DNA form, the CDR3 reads TGCGCCAGCAGCTTTACCCCATACGGGAGGGGTTTATACGATGAGCAGTTCTTC.

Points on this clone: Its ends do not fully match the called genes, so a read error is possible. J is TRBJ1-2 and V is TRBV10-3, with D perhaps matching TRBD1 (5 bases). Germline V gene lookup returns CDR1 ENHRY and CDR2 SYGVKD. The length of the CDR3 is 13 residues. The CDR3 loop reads CASSRDSSYGYTF. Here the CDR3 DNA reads TGTGCCAGCAGTCGCGACAGCTCTTATGGCTACACCTTC.

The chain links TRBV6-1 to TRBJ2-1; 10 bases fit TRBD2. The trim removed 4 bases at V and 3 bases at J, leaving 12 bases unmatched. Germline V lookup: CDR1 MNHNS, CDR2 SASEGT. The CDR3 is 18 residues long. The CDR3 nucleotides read TGTGCCAGCAGTGGGTTCGGGGCTAGCGGGAGCCGCTACAATGAGCAGTTCTTC. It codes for CASSGFGASGSRYNEQFF.

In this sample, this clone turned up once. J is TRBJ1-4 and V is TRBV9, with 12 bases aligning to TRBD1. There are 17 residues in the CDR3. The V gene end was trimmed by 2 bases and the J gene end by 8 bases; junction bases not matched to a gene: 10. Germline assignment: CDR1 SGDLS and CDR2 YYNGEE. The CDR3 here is CASSVGTGGFSGEKLFF. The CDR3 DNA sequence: TGTGCCAGCAGCGTCGGGACAGGGGGCTTCTCAGGGGAAAAACTGTTTTTT.